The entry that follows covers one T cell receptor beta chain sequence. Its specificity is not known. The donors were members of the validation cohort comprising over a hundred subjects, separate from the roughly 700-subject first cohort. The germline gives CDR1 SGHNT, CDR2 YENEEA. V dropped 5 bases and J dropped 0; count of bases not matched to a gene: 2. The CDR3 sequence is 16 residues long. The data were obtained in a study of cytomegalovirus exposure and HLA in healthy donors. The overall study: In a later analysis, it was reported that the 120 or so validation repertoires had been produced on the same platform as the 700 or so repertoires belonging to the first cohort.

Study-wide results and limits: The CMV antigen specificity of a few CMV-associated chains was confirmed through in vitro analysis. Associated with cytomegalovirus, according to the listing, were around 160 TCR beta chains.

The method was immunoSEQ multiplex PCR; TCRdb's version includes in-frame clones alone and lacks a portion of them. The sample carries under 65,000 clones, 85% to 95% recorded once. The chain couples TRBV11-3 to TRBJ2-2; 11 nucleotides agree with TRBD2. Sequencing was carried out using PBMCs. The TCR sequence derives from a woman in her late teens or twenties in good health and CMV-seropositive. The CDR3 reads CASSPGLAANTGELFF. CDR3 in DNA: TGTGCCAGCAGCCCGGGACTAGCGGCGAACACCGGGGAGCTGTTTTTT.